Sequencing of this TCR beta chain was carried out in a study of blood T cell repertoires in COVID-19. Study context: The study drew acute and convalescent COVID-19 samples from the United States, Italy and Spain. In each case, the material was cDNA or gDNA derived from T cells, B-cell-depleted T cells, or PBMCs.

The CDR3 has 13 amino acids. CDR1 and CDR2 from the germline V gene are SQVTM and ANQGSEA. V lost 6 bases and J 0 bases, leaving 11 bases between the germline ends. Source study methods: For nucleated cells, counts were estimated from reference gene primer amplification. Data came from immunoSEQ multiplex PCR; TCRdb stores just in-frame clones and leaves some out. D and trimming were read from the DNA, whereas the V and J calls and clone size are those reported in that table. The repertoire holds nearly 85,000 clones, over 70% seen once, with approximately 15% in the top ten. This clone was observed a few times.

Sequences were obtained from peripheral blood. The gene calls are TRBV29-1 and TRBJ1-1; TRBD1 might be the D (6 bases). The receptor was isolated from a woman aged 55-75 years with acute or convalescent COVID-19. The CDR3 is CSVGDIMNTEAFF. The CDR3 DNA sequence: TGCAGCGTCGGGGACATCATGAACACTGAAGCTTTCTTT.